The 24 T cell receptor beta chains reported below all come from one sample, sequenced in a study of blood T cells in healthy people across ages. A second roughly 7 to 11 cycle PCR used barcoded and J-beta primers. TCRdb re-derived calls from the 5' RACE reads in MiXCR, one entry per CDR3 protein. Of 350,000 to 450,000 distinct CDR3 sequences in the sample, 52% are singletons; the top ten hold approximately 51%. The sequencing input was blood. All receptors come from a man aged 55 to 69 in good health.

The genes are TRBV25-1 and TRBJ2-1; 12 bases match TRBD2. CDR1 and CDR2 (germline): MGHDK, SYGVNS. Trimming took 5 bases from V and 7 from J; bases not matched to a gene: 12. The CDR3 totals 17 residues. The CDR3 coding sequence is TGTGCCAGCAGTATTCGATTCCGACTAGCGGGGGAAAATGAGCAGTTCTTC. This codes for CASSIRFRLAGENEQFF.

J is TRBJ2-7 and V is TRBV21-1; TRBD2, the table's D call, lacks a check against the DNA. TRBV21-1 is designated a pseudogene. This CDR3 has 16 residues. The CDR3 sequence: CASSKKERLSSYEQYF. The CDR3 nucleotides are TGTGCCAGCAGCAAAAAGGAGCGGTTAAGCTCCTACGAGCAGTACTTC.

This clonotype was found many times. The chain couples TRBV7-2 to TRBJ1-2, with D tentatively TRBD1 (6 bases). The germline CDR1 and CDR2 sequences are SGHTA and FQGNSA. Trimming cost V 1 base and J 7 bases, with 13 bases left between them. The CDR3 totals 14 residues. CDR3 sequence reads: CASSLVPDRGGYTF. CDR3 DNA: TGTGCCAGCAGCTTAGTTCCGGACAGAGGTGGCTACACCTTC. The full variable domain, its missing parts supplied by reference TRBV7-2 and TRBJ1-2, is GAGVSQSPSNKVTEKGKDVELRCDPISGHTALYWYRQSLGQGLEFLIYFQGNSAPDKSGLPSDRFSAERTGGSVSTLTIQRTQQEDSAVYLCASSLVPDRGGYTFGSGTRLTVV.

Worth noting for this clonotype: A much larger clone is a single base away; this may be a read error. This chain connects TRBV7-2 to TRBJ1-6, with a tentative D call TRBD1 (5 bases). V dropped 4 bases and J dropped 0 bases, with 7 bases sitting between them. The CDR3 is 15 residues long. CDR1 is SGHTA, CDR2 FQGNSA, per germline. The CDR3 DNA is TGTGCCAGCAGCTCGGGGGTCTCCTATAATTCACCCCTCCACTTT. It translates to CASSSGVSYNSPLHF.

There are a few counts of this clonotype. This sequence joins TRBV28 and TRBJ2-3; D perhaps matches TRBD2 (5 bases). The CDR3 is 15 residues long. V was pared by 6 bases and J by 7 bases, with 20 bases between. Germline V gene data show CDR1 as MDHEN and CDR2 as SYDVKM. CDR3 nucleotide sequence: TGTGCCAGCAGGGGTGGTGGAGGCCTCGAAAATACGCAGTATTTT. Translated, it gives CASRGGGGLENTQYF.

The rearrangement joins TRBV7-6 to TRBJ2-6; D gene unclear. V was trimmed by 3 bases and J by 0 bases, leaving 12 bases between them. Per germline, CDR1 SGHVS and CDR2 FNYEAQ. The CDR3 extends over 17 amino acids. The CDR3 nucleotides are TGTGCCAGCAGCTTGCCCCTACAGAACTCTGGGGCCAACGTCCTGACTTTC. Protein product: CASSLPLQNSGANVLTF.

CDR3 in amino acids: CASRTSGSIWYF. CDR3 in DNA: TGTGCCAGCAGGACTAGCGGGAGCATTTGGTACTTC. The chain couples TRBV27 to TRBJ2-5; 12 bases map to TRBD2. CDR1 is MNHEY, CDR2 SMNVEV, per germline (reference sequence). This CDR3 is built from 12 residues. V trimming: 6 bases; J trimming: 13 bases; junction bases outside the gene matches: 6.

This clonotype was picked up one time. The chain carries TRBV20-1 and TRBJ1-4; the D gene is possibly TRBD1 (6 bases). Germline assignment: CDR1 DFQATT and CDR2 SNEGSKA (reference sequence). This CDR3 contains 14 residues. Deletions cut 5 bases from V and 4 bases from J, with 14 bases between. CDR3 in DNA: TGCAGTGCTCGCCTAGGGGGGAATAATGAAAAACTGTTTTTT. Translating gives CSARLGGNNEKLFF.

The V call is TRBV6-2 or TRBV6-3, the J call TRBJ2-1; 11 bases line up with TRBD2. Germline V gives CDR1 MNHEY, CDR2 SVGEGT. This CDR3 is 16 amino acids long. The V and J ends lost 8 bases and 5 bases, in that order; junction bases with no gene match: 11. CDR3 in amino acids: CASRRVLAGGNNEQFF. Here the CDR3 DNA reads TGTGCCAGCCGCCGGGTCTTAGCGGGGGGGAACAATGAGCAGTTCTTC.

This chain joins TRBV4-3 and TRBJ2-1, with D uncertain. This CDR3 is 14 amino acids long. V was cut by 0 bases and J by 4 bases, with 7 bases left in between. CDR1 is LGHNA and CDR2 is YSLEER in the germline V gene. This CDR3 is CASSQEGNYNEQFF. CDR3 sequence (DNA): TGCGCCAGCAGCCAAGAGGGGAATTACAATGAGCAGTTCTTC.

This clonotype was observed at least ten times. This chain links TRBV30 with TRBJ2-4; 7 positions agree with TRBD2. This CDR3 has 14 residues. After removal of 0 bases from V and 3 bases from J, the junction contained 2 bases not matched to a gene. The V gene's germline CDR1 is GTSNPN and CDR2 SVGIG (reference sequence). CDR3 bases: TGTGCCTGGAGTGTACCGGGAGGCAAAAACATTCAGTACTTC. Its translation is CAWSVPGGKNIQYF.

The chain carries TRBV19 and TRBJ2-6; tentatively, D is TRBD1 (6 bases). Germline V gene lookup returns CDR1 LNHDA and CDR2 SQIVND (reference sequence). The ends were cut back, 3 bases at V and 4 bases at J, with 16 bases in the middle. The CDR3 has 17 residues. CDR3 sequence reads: CASSIRTAPSGANVLTF. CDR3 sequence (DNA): TGTGCCAGTAGTATTCGGACAGCCCCCTCGGGGGCCAACGTCCTGACTTTC.

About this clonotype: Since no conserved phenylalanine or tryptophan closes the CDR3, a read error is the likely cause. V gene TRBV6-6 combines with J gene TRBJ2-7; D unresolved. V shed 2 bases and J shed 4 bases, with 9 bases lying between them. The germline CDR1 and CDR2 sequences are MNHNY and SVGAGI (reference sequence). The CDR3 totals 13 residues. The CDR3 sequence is CASSYGNSYEQYS. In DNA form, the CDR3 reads TGTGCCAGCAGTTACGGGAATTCGTACGAGCAGTACTCC.

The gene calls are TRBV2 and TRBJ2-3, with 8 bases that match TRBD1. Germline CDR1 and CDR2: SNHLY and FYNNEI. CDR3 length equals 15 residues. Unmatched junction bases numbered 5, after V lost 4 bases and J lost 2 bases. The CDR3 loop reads CASSGQGAITDTQYF. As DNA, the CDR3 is TGTGCCAGCAGTGGGCAGGGGGCTATCACAGATACGCAGTATTTT.

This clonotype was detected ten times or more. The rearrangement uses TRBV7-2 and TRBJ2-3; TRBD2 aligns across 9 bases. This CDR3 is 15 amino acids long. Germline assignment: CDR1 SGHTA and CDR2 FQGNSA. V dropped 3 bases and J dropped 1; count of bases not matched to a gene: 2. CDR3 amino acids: CASSFSGSRTDTQYF. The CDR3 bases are TGTGCCAGCAGCTTTAGCGGGAGTCGCACAGATACGCAGTATTTT.

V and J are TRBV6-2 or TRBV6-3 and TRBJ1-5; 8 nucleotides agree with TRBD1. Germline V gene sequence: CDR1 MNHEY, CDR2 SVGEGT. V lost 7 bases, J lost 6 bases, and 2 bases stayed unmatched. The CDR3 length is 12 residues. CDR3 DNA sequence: TGTGCCAGCAATCAGGGGGCTCAGCCCCAGCATTTT. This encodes CASNQGAQPQHF.

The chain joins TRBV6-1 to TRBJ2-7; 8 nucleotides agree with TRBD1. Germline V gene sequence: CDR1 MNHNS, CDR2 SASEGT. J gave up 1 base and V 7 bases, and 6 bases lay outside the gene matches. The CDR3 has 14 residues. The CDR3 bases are TGTGCCAGCAACCCGACAGGGGCGTCCTACGAGCAGTACTTC. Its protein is CASNPTGASYEQYF.

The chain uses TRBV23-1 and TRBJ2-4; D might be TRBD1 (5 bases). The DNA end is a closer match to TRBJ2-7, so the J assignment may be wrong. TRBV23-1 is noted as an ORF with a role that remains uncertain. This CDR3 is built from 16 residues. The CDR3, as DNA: TGCGCCAGCAGTCAATCTGTAACACAGGCTCGCCACGAGCAGTACTTC. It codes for CASSQSVTQARHEQYF.

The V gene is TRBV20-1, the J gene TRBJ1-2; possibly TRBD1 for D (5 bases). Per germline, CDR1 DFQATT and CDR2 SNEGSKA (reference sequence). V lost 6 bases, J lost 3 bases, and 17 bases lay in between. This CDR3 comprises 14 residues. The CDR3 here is CSASPRAGDYGYTF. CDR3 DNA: TGCAGTGCCTCCCCCCGGGCGGGGGACTATGGCTACACCTTC.

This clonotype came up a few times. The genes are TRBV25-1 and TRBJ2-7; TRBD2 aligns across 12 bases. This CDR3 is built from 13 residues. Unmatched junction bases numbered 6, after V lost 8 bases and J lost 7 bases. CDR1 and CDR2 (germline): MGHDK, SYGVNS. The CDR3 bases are TGTGCCAGCCGACTAGCGGGGGCTCGGGAGCAGTACTTC. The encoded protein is CASRLAGAREQYF.

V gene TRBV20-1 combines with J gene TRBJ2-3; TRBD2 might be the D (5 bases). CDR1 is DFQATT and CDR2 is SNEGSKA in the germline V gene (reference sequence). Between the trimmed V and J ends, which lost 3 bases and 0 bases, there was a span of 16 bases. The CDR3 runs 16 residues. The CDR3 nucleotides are TGCAGTGCTAGGGCGCGGGTCTTCACGAGCACAGATACGCAGTATTTT. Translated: CSARARVFTSTDTQYF.

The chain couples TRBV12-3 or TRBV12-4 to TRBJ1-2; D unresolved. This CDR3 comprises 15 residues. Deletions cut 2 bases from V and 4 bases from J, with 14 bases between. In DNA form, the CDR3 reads TGTGCCAGCAGTTTACCGGAAAGGCTTCCCTATGGCTACACCTTC. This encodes CASSLPERLPYGYTF.

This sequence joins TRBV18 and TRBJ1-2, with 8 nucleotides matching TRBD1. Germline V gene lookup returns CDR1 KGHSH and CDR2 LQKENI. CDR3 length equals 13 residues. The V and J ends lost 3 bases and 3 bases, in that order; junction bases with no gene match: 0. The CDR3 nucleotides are TGTGCCAGCTCACCGGACAGGGACTATGGCTACACCTTC. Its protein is CASSPDRDYGYTF.

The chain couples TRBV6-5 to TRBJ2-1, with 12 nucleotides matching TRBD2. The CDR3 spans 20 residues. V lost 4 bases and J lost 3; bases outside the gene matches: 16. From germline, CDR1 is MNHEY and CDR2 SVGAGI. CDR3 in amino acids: CASSSRNKLAGGSLYNEQFF. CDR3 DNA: TGTGCCAGCAGTTCCCGAAACAAACTAGCGGGAGGTTCCCTCTACAATGAGCAGTTCTTC.